What follows are 26 T cell receptor beta chains derived from one specimen sequenced in a study of cytomegalovirus exposure and HLA in healthy donors. The PCR had 60 Vbeta and 13 Jbeta primers. The method was immunoSEQ multiplex PCR; TCRdb's version includes in-frame clones alone and lacks a portion of them. The data show about 190,000 clones, about 80% seen once. Specimen: PBMCs. Every receptor here comes from a woman younger than 45 in good health and CMV-seropositive.

This clone occurred a few times. The chain carries TRBV11-2 and TRBJ2-3; TRBD1 aligns across 9 bases. CDR3 length: 19 amino acids. V gave up 1 base and J gave up 2 bases; unmatched junction bases: 13. Germline assignment: CDR1 SGHAT and CDR2 FQNNGV. The CDR3 DNA follows: TGTGCCAGCAGCTTAGGACTAGGTCCGGGACAGGGCTACACAGATACGCAGTATTTT. It specifies CASSLGLGPGQGYTDTQYF.

The chain employs TRBV6-4 and TRBJ2-1; 8 bases are a match to TRBD2. V shed 3 bases, J shed 6 bases, and the junction held 4 bases outside the gene matches. This CDR3 is 14 amino acids long. From germline, CDR1 is MRHNA and CDR2 SNTAGT. CDR3 residues: CASSDGLAGNEQFF. The CDR3 DNA sequence: TGTGCCAGCAGTGATGGGCTAGCGGGCAATGAGCAGTTCTTC.

The chain carries TRBV5-5 and TRBJ1-5; D is unclear. CDR3 size: 13 residues. Germline V CDR1 and CDR2: SGHKS, YYEKEE (reference sequence). V was trimmed by 0 bases and J by 3 bases, leaving 4 bases between them. CDR3 bases: TGTGCCAGCAGCTTGGCCAACAATCAGCCCCAGCATTTT. Encoded protein: CASSLANNQPQHF.

This clone has only a few counts. The gene calls are TRBV7-9 and TRBJ2-1; perhaps TRBD2 as D (6 bases). Germline V gene lookup returns CDR1 SEHNR and CDR2 FQNEAQ (reference sequence). This CDR3 has 12 residues. Trimming stripped 7 bases from V and 8 bases from J, with 12 bases between. CDR3 region: CASNTPGDEQFF. The DNA of the CDR3 is TGTGCCAGCAACACGCCGGGGGATGAGCAGTTCTTC. The full variable domain, rest sourced from reference TRBV7-9 and TRBJ2-1, is DTGVSQNPRHKITKRGQNVTFRCDPISEHNRLYWYRQTLGQGPEFLTYFQNEAQLEKSRLLSDRFSAERPKGSFSTLEIQRTEQGDSAMYLCASNTPGDEQFFGPGTRLTVL.

V gene TRBV11-1 combines with J gene TRBJ1-5; no definite D call. The germline CDR1 and CDR2 sequences are SGHAT and FQDESV (reference sequence). The V gene lost 2 bases and the J gene lost 1 base, with 9 bases spanning the gap. The CDR3 runs 15 residues. The CDR3 sequence: CASSLWQRSNQPQHF. For the CDR3, the DNA is TGTGCCAGCAGCTTATGGCAGAGGAGCAATCAGCCCCAGCATTTT.

V and J are TRBV6-1 and TRBJ2-7; TRBD1 matches 8 bases. CDR3 length: 15 amino acids. The V segment lost 4 bases and the J segment 5 bases; nucleotides outside the gene matches: 10. Per the germline V gene, CDR1 is MNHNS and CDR2 is SASEGT. The CDR3 reads CASSVQGAAINEQYF. The CDR3 DNA reads as TGTGCCAGCAGTGTCCAGGGGGCGGCCATTAACGAGCAGTACTTC.

The V gene is TRBV19, the J gene TRBJ2-2, with 9 bases that match TRBD1. J lost 7 bases, V lost 4 bases, and 7 bases had no gene match. The CDR3 sequence is 15 residues long. Germline CDR1 and CDR2: LNHDA and SQIVND (reference sequence). The CDR3 sequence: CASSRGTGYGGELFF. The CDR3 coding sequence is TGTGCCAGTAGTAGGGGGACAGGGTACGGCGGGGAGCTGTTTTTT.

The chain employs TRBV7-2 and TRBJ2-7, with TRBD2 matching 7 bases. CDR3 length equals 15 residues. Germline CDR1 reads SGHTA; CDR2 reads FQGNSA. Losses at the gene ends were 4 bases for V and 7 bases for J; bases not matched to a gene: 13. This chain's CDR3 is CASSSVTGLNSEQYF. DNA for the CDR3: TGTGCCAGCAGCTCCGTTACGGGACTAAACTCGGAGCAGTACTTC.

J is TRBJ2-1 and V is TRBV4-3, with D hard to call. Germline-derived CDR1 and CDR2 are LGHNA and YSLEER. The V and J ends lost 0 bases and 1 base respectively, with 7 bases between them. The CDR3 runs to 15 residues. In DNA form, the CDR3 reads TGCGCCAGCAGCCAAGATCAGGATTCCTACAATGAGCAGTTCTTC. Its protein is CASSQDQDSYNEQFF.

About this clone: One end of the junction fails to match germline, which may point to a read error. This chain connects TRBV7-9 to TRBJ1-2; a possible D gene is TRBD1 (5 bases). This CDR3 has 13 residues. The V gene's germline CDR1 is SEHNR and CDR2 FQNEAQ (reference sequence). The CDR3, as DNA: TGTTCCAGCAGCTTAGCGAGGAGGGGCGACTACACCTTC. Translating it yields CSSSLARRGDYTF.

This chain joins TRBV14 and TRBJ1-5; D perhaps matches TRBD1 (5 bases). The CDR3 length is 18 residues. The V gene's germline CDR1 is SGHDN and CDR2 FVKESK. V shed 3 bases and J shed 0 bases, with 18 bases lying between them. The CDR3 DNA reads TGTGCCAGCAGCCATCGCCGGGAGCGGGGGGATAGCAATCAGCCCCAGCATTTT. Its protein is CASSHRRERGDSNQPQHF.

The CDR3 DNA sequence: TGTGCCAGCAGTTTTTCAGTCAATCAGCCCCAGCATTTT. It encodes CASSFSVNQPQHF. The chain combines TRBV28 with TRBJ1-5; D is unresolved. The germline gives CDR1 MDHEN, CDR2 SYDVKM. The CDR3 loop spans 13 amino acids. The V end was cut by 3 bases, the J end by 3 bases, with 6 bases between.

The chain is built from TRBV28 and TRBJ1-1; a possible D gene is TRBD1 (6 bases). This CDR3 comprises 14 residues. V shed 7 bases and J shed 10 bases, with 22 bases lying between them. Germline lookup yields CDR1 MDHEN and CDR2 SYDVKM. In DNA, the CDR3 is TGTGCCAGCAATGATGACAGGTCCTTTCAAGGAGCTTTCTTT. The encoded protein is CASNDDRSFQGAFF.

This clone was picked up one time. This rearrangement joins TRBV10-3 to TRBJ2-1; D uncertain. Germline V lookup: CDR1 ENHRY, CDR2 SYGVKD. V shed 2 bases and J shed 6 bases, with 14 bases lying between them. The CDR3 consists of 15 residues. The CDR3 DNA is TGTGCCATCAGTGAGGCCTTTCTCTCGGGCAATGAGCAGTTCTTC. Its translation is CAISEAFLSGNEQFF.

The chain links TRBV10-3 to TRBJ1-3; the D gene is possibly TRBD1 (5 bases). Germline V gives CDR1 ENHRY, CDR2 SYGVKD. The ends were cut back, 4 bases at V and 0 bases at J, with 7 bases in the middle. This CDR3 has 14 amino acids. CDR3 in amino acids: CAISVDSSGNTIYF. The CDR3 DNA is TGTGCCATCAGTGTCGACAGCTCTGGAAACACCATATATTTT.

The chain uses TRBV4-1 and TRBJ2-1; D remains unclear. Trimming left V 6 bases short and J 7 bases short, with 10 bases between. CDR1 and CDR2 (germline): MGHRA, YSYEKL. The CDR3 is 12 amino acids. Here the CDR3 reads CASSNYGNEQFF. Here the CDR3 DNA reads TGCGCCAGCAGTAATTACGGGAATGAGCAGTTCTTC.

The chain couples TRBV29-1 to TRBJ2-7, with D possibly being TRBD1 (5 bases). Germline V gene sequence: CDR1 SQVTM, CDR2 ANQGSEA. CDR3 size: 13 residues. The germline V and J ends were trimmed by 6 bases and 0 bases, with 12 bases remaining between them. The CDR3 nucleotides are TGCAGCGTCCTTACAGGCCACTCCTACGAGCAGTACTTC. Translating it yields CSVLTGHSYEQYF.

The chain employs TRBV5-4 and TRBJ2-5, with a weak D call TRBD1 (6 bases). Germline V gives CDR1 SGHNT, CDR2 YYREEE (reference sequence). CDR3 size: 15 residues. V shed 0 bases and J shed 7 bases, with 16 bases lying between them. DNA for the CDR3: TGTGCCAGCAGCTTGGCGGGCAGGGGAAGGGGGACCCAGTACTTC. Protein: CASSLAGRGRGTQYF.

This clone was observed a handful of times. J is TRBJ2-5 and V is TRBV4-2, with 7 positions matching TRBD1. The CDR3 is 15 residues long. Germline assignment: CDR1 LGHNA and CDR2 YNFKEQ. V lost 4 bases to trimming and J lost 2 bases; unmatched junction nucleotides: 7. The CDR3 here is CASSPLRGQQETQYF. DNA of the CDR3: TGTGCCAGCAGCCCCCTCAGGGGACAGCAAGAGACCCAGTACTTC.

V is TRBV4-2 and J is TRBJ2-2, with D perhaps TRBD2 (7 bases). The V gene lost 0 bases and the J gene lost 2 bases, with 13 bases spanning the gap. The CDR3 contains 17 residues. Germline CDR1 and CDR2: LGHNA and YNFKEQ. CDR3 nucleotide sequence: TGTGCCAGCAGCCAAGATTCGGGGGGCGTCAACACCGGGGAGCTGTTTTTT. Protein sequence: CASSQDSGGVNTGELFF.

This clone has just a few counts. The V and J genes are TRBV11-2 and TRBJ2-2; 7 positions agree with TRBD1. This CDR3 comprises 14 residues. From germline, CDR1 is SGHAT and CDR2 FQNNGV. J lost 3 bases, V lost 2 bases, and 0 bases had no gene match. CDR3 sequence: CASSLQGDTGELFF. CDR3 DNA sequence: TGTGCCAGCAGCTTACAGGGGGACACCGGGGAGCTGTTTTTT.

This clone was found a few times. The chain uses TRBV25-1 and TRBJ2-5; 7 bases are a match to TRBD1. CDR1 is MGHDK, CDR2 SYGVNS, per germline. The CDR3 sequence is 15 residues long. V trimming: 3 bases; J trimming: 2 bases; junction bases outside the gene matches: 6. The CDR3 nucleotides are TGTGCCAGCAGTGAGCCTGGGACAGAGCAAGAGACCCAGTACTTC. It translates to CASSEPGTEQETQYF.

The chain uses TRBV29-1 and TRBJ1-5; D uncertain. The V gene's germline CDR1 is SQVTM and CDR2 ANQGSEA. Trimming shortened V by 5 bases and J by 2 bases, and 7 bases separated the two germline ends. The CDR3 sequence is 12 residues long. For the CDR3, the DNA is TGCAGCGTTCAGGTCGGCAATCAGCCCCAGCATTTT. Its translation is CSVQVGNQPQHF.

This clone was seen only a few times. The chain uses TRBV5-1 and TRBJ2-7, with D possibly being TRBD1 (5 bases). This CDR3 is 14 amino acids long. The germline V and J ends were trimmed by 0 bases and 4 bases, with 11 bases remaining between them. Germline CDR1 SGHRS, CDR2 YFSETQ. CDR3 DNA: TGCGCCAGCAGCTTGGGGTTGGGGCCTTACGAGCAGTACTTC. It is translated as CASSLGLGPYEQYF.

V and J are TRBV5-4 and TRBJ1-4; the D gene is possibly TRBD1 (6 bases). Germline CDR1 is SGHNT and CDR2 is YYREEE (reference sequence). Trimming stripped 3 bases from V and 5 bases from J, with 14 bases between. There are 15 residues in the CDR3. CDR3 nucleotide sequence: TGTGCCAGCAGCTCCCCCTCCGGACAGAATGAAAAACTGTTTTTT. The encoded protein is CASSSPSGQNEKLFF.

This CDR3 reads CASSLGHEQFF. Here the CDR3 DNA reads TGTGCCAGCAGCTTGGGCCATGAGCAGTTCTTC. The chain has TRBV7-9 and TRBJ2-1; no firm D call. CDR1 is SEHNR, CDR2 FQNEAQ, per germline (reference sequence). There are 11 residues in the CDR3. V was clipped by 3 bases and J by 8 bases, with 5 bases between them.